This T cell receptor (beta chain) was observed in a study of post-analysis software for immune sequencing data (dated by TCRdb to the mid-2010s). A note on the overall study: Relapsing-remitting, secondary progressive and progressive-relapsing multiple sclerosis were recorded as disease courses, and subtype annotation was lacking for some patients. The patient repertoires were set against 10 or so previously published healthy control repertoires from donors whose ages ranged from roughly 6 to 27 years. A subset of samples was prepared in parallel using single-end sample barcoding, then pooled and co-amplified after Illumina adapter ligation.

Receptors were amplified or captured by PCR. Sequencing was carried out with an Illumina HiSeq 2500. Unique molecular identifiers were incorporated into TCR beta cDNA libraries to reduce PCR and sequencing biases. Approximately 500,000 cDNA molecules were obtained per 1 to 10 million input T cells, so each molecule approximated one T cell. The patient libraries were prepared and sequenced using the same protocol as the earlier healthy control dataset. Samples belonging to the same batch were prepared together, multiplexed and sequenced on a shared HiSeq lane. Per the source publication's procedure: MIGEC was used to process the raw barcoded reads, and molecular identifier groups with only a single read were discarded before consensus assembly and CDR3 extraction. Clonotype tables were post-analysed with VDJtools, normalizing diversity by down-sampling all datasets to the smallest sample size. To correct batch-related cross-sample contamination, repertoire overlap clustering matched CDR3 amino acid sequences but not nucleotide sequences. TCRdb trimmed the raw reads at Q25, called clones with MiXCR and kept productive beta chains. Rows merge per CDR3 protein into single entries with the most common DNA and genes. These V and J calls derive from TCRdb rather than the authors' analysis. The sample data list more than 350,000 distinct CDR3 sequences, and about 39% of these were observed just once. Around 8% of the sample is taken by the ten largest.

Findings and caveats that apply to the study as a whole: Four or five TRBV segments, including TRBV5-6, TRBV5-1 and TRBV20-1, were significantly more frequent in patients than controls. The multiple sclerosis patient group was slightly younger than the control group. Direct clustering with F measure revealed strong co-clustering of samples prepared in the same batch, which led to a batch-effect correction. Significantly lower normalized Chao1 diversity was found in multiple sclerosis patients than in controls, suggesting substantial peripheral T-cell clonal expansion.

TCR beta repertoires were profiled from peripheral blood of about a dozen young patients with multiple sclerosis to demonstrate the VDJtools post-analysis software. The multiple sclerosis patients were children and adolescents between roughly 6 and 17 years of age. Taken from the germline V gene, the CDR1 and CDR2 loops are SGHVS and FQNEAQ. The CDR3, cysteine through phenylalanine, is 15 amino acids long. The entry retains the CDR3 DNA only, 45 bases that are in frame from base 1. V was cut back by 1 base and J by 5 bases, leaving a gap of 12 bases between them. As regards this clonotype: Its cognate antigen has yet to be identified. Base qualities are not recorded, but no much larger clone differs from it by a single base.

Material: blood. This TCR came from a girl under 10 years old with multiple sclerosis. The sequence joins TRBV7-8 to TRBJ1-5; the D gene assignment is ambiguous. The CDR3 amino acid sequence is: CASSLDPGWDQPQHF. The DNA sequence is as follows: TGTGCCAGCAGCTTAGACCCCGGTTGGGATCAGCCCCAGCATTTT.